Only one count was recorded for the clone carrying this T cell receptor beta chain. This entry is derived from a study of blood T cell repertoires in COVID-19. Study summary: Sites across the United States, Italy and Spain contributed samples from acute and convalescent COVID-19. Sources were T cells, B-cell-depleted T cells, or PBMCs; the material itself was cDNA or gDNA.

Authors' processing steps: Amplification of reference gene primers provided the estimated nucleated cell counts. This table comes from immunoSEQ multiplex PCR, and its TCRdb copy is limited to in-frame clones, with some not included. The V and J calls and the clone size are those of that table, but D and trimming were determined from the DNA. In the table there are around 6,700 clones, nearly 90% of which are singletons. The V segment lost 3 bases and the J segment 0 bases; nucleotides outside the gene matches: 23. CDR3 size: 21 residues. CDR1 and CDR2 (germline): DFQATT, SNEGSKA (reference sequence).

The TCR was taken from a human donor in a cohort sampled during active COVID-19. The rearrangement links TRBV20-1 to TRBJ2-4; the match to TRBD1 covers 7 bases. The sample was peripheral blood. As DNA, the CDR3 is TGCAGTGCTAGTGTCCCCGGAATAAGGGGGCCGATACGACTAGCCAAAAACATTCAGTACTTC. Translation: CSASVPGIRGPIRLAKNIQYF.